Below are 10 T cell receptor beta chains sequenced from a single sample in a study of shared T cell receptors in the human thymus. Generated by immunoSEQ multiplex PCR, the TCRdb table keeps only in-frame clones and is missing some. The data show about 730,000 clones, with 75% to 90% seen just once and about 0.011% held by the top ten. The data also belong to a second study, concerning human thymus T cells.

The sequenced material came from thymocytes. The receptors were sampled from a girl under two years old with a congenital heart defect.

This clone was recorded only once. This sequence joins TRBV6-1 and TRBJ1-2; D might be TRBD1 (6 bases). The V gene's germline CDR1 is MNHNS and CDR2 SASEGT. This CDR3 is 13 amino acids long. The V and J ends lost 6 bases and 4 bases respectively, with 12 bases between them. CDR3 sequence reads: CASSATGTYGYTF. CDR3 nucleotide sequence: TGTGCCAGCAGCGCCACAGGGACCTATGGCTACACCTTC.

The genes are TRBV19 and TRBJ1-1; D ambiguous. Germline CDR1 is LNHDA and CDR2 is SQIVND (reference sequence). The CDR3 loop spans 16 amino acids. V lost 5 bases and J 0 bases, leaving 16 bases between the germline ends. In DNA form, the CDR3 reads TGTGCCAGTAGTGGAGGCGAGAGGGCCTTGAACACTGAAGCTTTCTTT. This sequence encodes CASSGGERALNTEAFF. Combining the CDR3 with reference TRBV19 and TRBJ1-1 gives the whole variable domain DGGITQSPKYLFRKEGQNVTLSCEQNLNHDAMYWYRQDPGQGLRLIYYSQIVNDFQKGDIAEGYSVSREKKESFPLTVTSAQKNPTAFYLCASSGGERALNTEAFFGQGTRLTVV.

This chain connects TRBV13 to TRBJ1-2; 7 positions match TRBD1. Germline V gene lookup returns CDR1 PRHDT and CDR2 FYEKMQ (reference sequence). The CDR3 spans 13 residues. The V gene end was trimmed by 5 bases and the J gene end by 3 bases; junction bases not matched to a gene: 3. Here the CDR3 reads CASSPGQDYGYTF. Here the CDR3 DNA reads TGTGCCAGCAGCCCCGGACAGGACTATGGCTACACCTTC.

The CDR3 sequence is CASTSGQRYNYGYTF. The CDR3 bases are TGTGCCAGCACCTCGGGACAGCGCTATAACTATGGCTACACCTTC. This chain uses TRBV9 with TRBJ1-2, with 7 bases aligning to TRBD1. V lost 6 bases and J lost 1; bases outside the gene matches: 9. CDR1 and CDR2 (germline): SGDLS, YYNGEE. The CDR3 consists of 15 residues.

V is TRBV4-3 and J is TRBJ2-1, with 11 positions matching TRBD2. CDR1 and CDR2 from the germline V gene are LGHNA and YSLEER. CDR3 length: 20 amino acids. The ends lost 0 bases at V and 11 bases at J; junction bases unmatched: 21. CDR3 nucleotide sequence: TGCGCCAGCAGCCAAGATCACTCCCGAGGGGTAGCGGGGGGGATATATAAGCAGTTCTTC. This sequence encodes CASSQDHSRGVAGGIYKQFF.

V is TRBV6-1 and J is TRBJ1-2; no reliable D call. The V end lost 2 bases, the J end lost 3 bases, and 16 bases lay between the germline ends. CDR1 is MNHNS and CDR2 is SASEGT in the germline V gene. The CDR3 loop spans 16 amino acids. The CDR3 is CASSEPHSLTHYGYTF. Written as DNA, the CDR3 is TGTGCCAGCAGTGAACCTCACAGCCTAACACACTATGGCTACACCTTC.

Here the CDR3 reads CASSVAEEGVPPNTEAFF. The CDR3 nucleotides are TGTGCCAGCAGCGTAGCCGAAGAGGGGGTCCCTCCGAACACTGAAGCTTTCTTT. V is TRBV9 and J is TRBJ1-1, with D perhaps matching TRBD1 (6 bases). CDR1 SGDLS and CDR2 YYNGEE come from the germline V gene. Trimming took 0 bases from V and 1 from J, leaving 19 bases between them. The CDR3 is 18 amino acids.

This chain links TRBV27 with TRBJ1-1; D is undetermined. CDR3 size: 12 residues. Trimming shortened V by 7 bases and J by 11 bases, and 17 bases separated the two germline ends. Germline V gene sequence: CDR1 MNHEY, CDR2 SMNVEV (reference sequence). The CDR3 spells CASNSADKTAFF. The DNA of the CDR3 is TGTGCCAGCAATTCTGCGGATAAAACGGCTTTCTTT.

The table lists this clone with a few counts. V is TRBV5-6 and J is TRBJ1-2, with D perhaps matching TRBD1 (5 bases). In germline, CDR1 is SGHDT, CDR2 YYEEEE. The CDR3 covers 16 residues. V gave up 5 bases and J gave up 9 bases, with 26 bases separating them. CDR3 amino acids: CASSRDERSGTFSYTF. CDR3 nucleotide sequence: TGTGCCAGCAGTCGTGACGAACGAAGCGGGACTTTTAGCTACACCTTC.

The chain carries TRBV4-2 and TRBJ2-2, with TRBD1 as a possible D gene (6 bases). Germline V gene lookup returns CDR1 LGHNA and CDR2 YNFKEQ. V lost 0 bases and J 4 bases, leaving 18 bases between the germline ends. The CDR3 sequence is 18 residues long. CDR3 residues: CASSQEQGSPIVTGELFF. In nucleotides, the CDR3 is TGTGCCAGCAGCCAAGAACAGGGTTCTCCTATAGTCACCGGGGAGCTGTTTTTT.